The rows below give T cell receptor beta chains drawn from one sample of a study of T cells in Graves' hyperthyroidism and ophthalmopathy. TCRdb re-analysed the multiplex PCR reads in MiXCR, keeping a single row per CDR3 protein. The sample has about 210,000 distinct CDR3 sequences; more than 15% are singletons. The sample was blood. The receptor source for this set is a man in his fifties with Graves' hyperthyroidism. CDR3s include the opening cysteine and the closing phenylalanine or tryptophan. D genes are given only for firm matches. A row's size may be missing; if present it is once, few, many or a size class.

clone size	J gene	D gene	V gene	CDR3 protein	CDR3 DNA
many	TRBJ2-1	TRBD2	TRBV20-1	CSAPPAGGNEQFF	TGCAGTGCCCCCCCGGCGGGAGGCAATGAGCAGTTCTTC
many	TRBJ2-3	TRBD2	TRBV25-1	CASSGGDYPTRDTQYF	TGTGCCAGCAGTGGGGGGGACTACCCAACCCGGGATACGCAGTATTTT
many	TRBJ2-7	TRBD2	TRBV5-4	CASSKVAGGYEQYF	TGTGCCAGCAGCAAGGTAGCGGGAGGGTACGAGCAGTACTTC
many	TRBJ2-7	TRBD2	TRBV20-1	CSASSTGTSGIEQYF	TGCAGTGCTAGCAGCACCGGGACTAGCGGGATCGAGCAGTACTTC
many	TRBJ2-5	TRBD1	TRBV12-3/TRBV12-4	CASRGTGTETQYF	TGTGCCAGCAGAGGGACAGGGACAGAGACCCAGTACTTC
-	TRBJ2-3	-	TRBV7-9	CASSLRGGRGTMGTQYF	TGTGCCAGCAGCTTAAGAGGGGGTCGTGGGACTATGGGTACGCAGTATTTT
many	TRBJ2-1	-	TRBV28	CASFRHTLSYNEQFF	TGTGCCAGCTTCAGGCATACTCTCTCCTACAATGAGCAGTTCTTC
many	TRBJ2-7	TRBD2	TRBV11-2	CASSPPGRTHEQYF	TGTGCCAGCAGCCCCCCCGGGAGGACCCACGAGCAGTACTTC
-	TRBJ1-3	-	TRBV7-9	CASTGPRTAIYF	TGTGCCAGCACTGGACCGCGGACCGCCATATATTTT
many	TRBJ1-5	-	TRBV6-2/TRBV6-3	CASSYFGDQPQHF	TGTGCCAGCAGTTACTTCGGGGATCAGCCCCAGCATTTT
-	TRBJ1-1	-	TRBV14	CASSHSLGTEAFF	TGTGCCAGCAGCCACTCTTTGGGTACCGAAGCTTTCTTT
few	TRBJ2-1	TRBD1	TRBV4-1	CASTEQGQADLGDNEQFF	TGCGCCAGCACCGAACAGGGACAGGCCGATTTGGGGGACAATGAGCAGTTCTTC
many	TRBJ1-6	-	TRBV30	CAWRSSGDTPLHF	TGTGCCTGGAGGTCCTCAGGGGACACACCCCTCCACTTT
many	TRBJ2-7	-	TRBV2	CATSGAGTPHEQYF	TGTGCCACCTCGGGCGCAGGCACGCCTCACGAGCAGTACTTC
-	TRBJ2-7	TRBD2	TRBV27	CASKGSGSAYEQYF	TGTGCCAGCAAGGGAAGCGGGAGTGCCTACGAGCAGTACTTC
-	TRBJ1-1	TRBD1	TRBV12-3/TRBV12-4	CASRTGQGERAFF	TGTGCCAGCAGAACCGGACAGGGTGAGAGGGCTTTCTTT
many	TRBJ2-7	-	TRBV20-1	CSAKLGGSGYEQYF	TGCAGTGCTAAGTTGGGGGGCAGCGGCTACGAGCAGTACTTC
many	TRBJ2-1	TRBD2	TRBV6-1	CASSEALAGVDEQFF	TGTGCCAGCAGTGAAGCTCTAGCGGGAGTGGATGAGCAGTTCTTC
few	TRBJ2-1	-	TRBV24-1	CATSLQAGDEQFF	TGTGCCACCAGTTTACAGGCAGGGGATGAGCAGTTCTTC
few	TRBJ2-3	TRBD2	TRBV14	CASSFSGSEDTQYF	TGTGCCAGCAGCTTTAGCGGGAGCGAAGATACGCAGTATTTT
many	TRBJ2-3	TRBD2	TRBV20-1	CSTSGRATDTQYF	TGCAGTACTAGCGGGAGGGCCACAGATACGCAGTATTTT
many	TRBJ2-5	-	TRBV4-2	CASSQGGSPQETQYF	TGTGCCAGCAGCCAAGGTGGGTCTCCTCAAGAGACCCAGTACTTC
many	TRBJ2-7	-	TRBV3-1	CASSQVSSSDEQYF	TGTGCCAGCAGCCAAGTTTCTAGCTCTGACGAGCAGTACTTC
-	TRBJ2-1	-	TRBV20-1	CSAVHVTSNEQFF	TGCAGTGCTGTACACGTGACTAGCAATGAGCAGTTCTTC
few	TRBJ2-6	-	TRBV7-9	CASSFGGSGANVLTF	TGTGCCAGCAGCTTTGGGGGGTCTGGGGCCAACGTCCTGACTTTC
many	TRBJ1-1	-	TRBV5-8	CASSLDRVGVLNTEAFF	TGTGCCAGCAGCTTGGACAGGGTTGGAGTCCTGAACACTGAAGCTTTCTTT
few	TRBJ1-6	-	TRBV9	CASSPEGIRYSPLHF	TGTGCCAGCAGTCCCGAGGGGATACGATATTCACCCCTCCACTTT
many	TRBJ2-1	-	TRBV7-9	CASSLLTRTAREQFF	TGTGCCAGCAGCCTCCTCACTCGGACCGCCCGAGAGCAGTTCTTC
-	TRBJ2-1	TRBD2	TRBV30	CAWGRTSGPSFF	TGTGCCTGGGGCCGGACTAGCGGGCCCTCGTTCTTC
few	TRBJ2-7	-	TRBV27	CATPRGTRYEQYF	TGTGCCACGCCGAGAGGGACTCGCTACGAGCAGTACTTC
few	TRBJ2-7	-	TRBV19	CASSLLLPPYEQYF	TGTGCCAGTAGTCTGCTTTTGCCCCCCTACGAGCAGTACTTC
few	TRBJ2-7	-	TRBV18	CASSRQPTSYEQYF	TGTGCCAGCTCAAGACAGCCGACCTCCTACGAGCAGTACTTC
many	TRBJ2-2	-	TRBV12-3/TRBV12-4	CASTLGGRSNTGELFF	TGTGCCAGCACCTTGGGTGGACGTTCGAACACCGGGGAGCTGTTTTTT
-	TRBJ2-2	-	TRBV12-3/TRBV12-4	CASSLPAGSSGELFF	TGTGCCAGCAGTTTACCGGCCGGGTCGTCCGGGGAGCTGTTTTTT
-	TRBJ2-1	-	TRBV19	CASSIGFESSYNEQFF	TGTGCCAGTAGTATAGGTTTCGAGAGCTCCTACAATGAGCAGTTCTTC
many	TRBJ1-1	TRBD1	TRBV29-1	CSVEDRGTGAGAFF	TGCAGCGTTGAAGATCGAGGGACAGGGGCGGGAGCTTTCTTT
many	TRBJ2-5	-	TRBV27	CASSLSNLGQETQYF	TGTGCCAGCAGTTTATCCAATTTGGGACAAGAGACCCAGTACTTC
many	TRBJ1-2	-	TRBV6-1	CASKETTLYGYTF	TGTGCCAGCAAGGAGACAACTCTCTATGGCTACACCTTC
many	TRBJ2-7	-	TRBV18	CASSPAGYEQYF	TGTGCCAGCTCACCGGCGGGCTACGAGCAGTACTTC
few	TRBJ2-3	-	TRBV7-2	CASSLEASVGADTQYF	TGTGCCAGCAGCTTAGAGGCTAGCGTCGGCGCAGATACGCAGTATTTT
many	TRBJ1-1	TRBD1	TRBV5-1	CASSGIYRGRENTEAFF	TGCGCCAGCAGCGGTATCTACAGGGGGCGAGAGAACACTGAAGCTTTCTTT
many	TRBJ2-5	-	TRBV10-1	CASSESAGQETQYF	TGCGCCAGCAGTGAGTCGGCAGGACAAGAGACCCAGTACTTC
many	TRBJ2-2	TRBD2	TRBV3-1	CASSQDLSLAGGELFF	TGTGCCAGCAGCCAAGATCTTAGTCTAGCGGGAGGGGAGCTGTTTTTT
many	TRBJ2-3	TRBD1	TRBV5-1	CASSVQGGDTQYF	TGCGCCAGCAGCGTACAGGGGGGAGATACGCAGTATTTT
many	TRBJ1-1	-	TRBV3-1	CASSQVDNTEAFF	TGTGCCAGCAGCCAAGTTGATAACACTGAAGCTTTCTTT
-	TRBJ2-7	TRBD1	TRBV11-2	CASSLLGQGTGGYEQYF	TGTGCCAGCAGCTTATTGGGCCAGGGGACAGGGGGCTACGAGCAGTACTTC
many	TRBJ2-3	TRBD2	TRBV12-3/TRBV12-4	CASRRTSSTDTQYF	TGTGCCAGCAGGAGGACTAGCAGCACAGATACGCAGTATTTT
many	TRBJ2-3	-	TRBV15	CATSRDGSALTSTDTQYF	TGTGCCACCAGCAGAGATGGGTCAGCCCTTACTAGCACAGATACGCAGTATTTT
many	TRBJ2-7	TRBD2	TRBV20-1	CSAREIAGGSYEQYF	TGCAGTGCTAGAGAGATAGCGGGAGGGTCCTACGAGCAGTACTTC
few	TRBJ2-1	TRBD2	TRBV20-1	CSAPGGRLAANEQFF	TGCAGTGCCCCGGGGGGACGGCTAGCGGCCAATGAGCAGTTCTTC
many	TRBJ2-1	TRBD1	TRBV19	CASSKGTGENEQFF	TGTGCCAGTAGTAAAGGGACAGGGGAGAATGAGCAGTTCTTC
many	TRBJ1-2	TRBD1	TRBV27	CASKTTTGAGYTF	TGTGCCAGCAAAACTACGACAGGGGCGGGCTACACCTTC
many	TRBJ2-1	TRBD2	TRBV2	CASSLGLAGGPKSSYNEQFF	TGTGCCAGCAGCCTCGGACTAGCGGGAGGGCCTAAGAGCTCCTACAATGAGCAGTTCTTC
few	TRBJ2-3	TRBD1	TRBV20-1	CSANRGPTDTQYF	TGCAGTGCTAACAGGGGGCCAACAGATACGCAGTATTTT